The clone carrying this T cell receptor (beta chain) has at least ten counts. The data derive from a study of CD8+CD57+ T cells in acquired aplastic anemia. This CDR3 region has 12 residues. Per the germline V gene, CDR1 is SGHAT and CDR2 is FQNNGV. The V and J ends lost 5 bases and 6 bases respectively, with 10 bases between them. TCR beta VDJ combinations and CDR3 sequences were profiled from genomic DNA. TCRdb passed the reads through MiXCR, listing each CDR3 protein once. The sample contains 130,000 or so distinct CDR3 sequences, 30% to 45% of which appear only once. Those patients picked for sequencing had displayed CD8+CD57+ cell expansion on flow cytometry.

Sequenced sample: sorted CD4+, CD8+, or CD8+CD57+ T cells (not recorded which) from PBMCs. The sequence was collected from a human donor with aplastic anemia. V gene TRBV11-2 combines with J gene TRBJ1-2; no clear D gene. In DNA, the CDR3 is TGTGCCAGCAGCGCGACACTCGATGGCTACACCTTC. Encoded protein: CASSATLDGYTF.